A single sample is the source of the 29 T cell receptor beta chains below, sequenced in a study of shared clonotypes between healthy human individuals. Using immunoSEQ multiplex PCR, the repertoire was profiled, and TCRdb retains in-frame clones only, with some absent. The table has more than 2,000,000 clones, approximately 93% seen once. Sequencing was performed on naive CD4+ T cells from PBMCs. As for subset: CD45RA+ positively selected. The receptor source for this set is a young man in good health. Some clones in this sample may be carry-over from other donors' samples.

V gene TRBV18 combines with J gene TRBJ2-2; D is uncertain. The CDR3 contains 16 residues. Deletions cut 3 bases from V and 1 base from J, with 12 bases between. The V gene's germline CDR1 is KGHSH and CDR2 LQKENI. The CDR3 is CASSPSGYGNTGELFF. The DNA for the CDR3 is TGTGCCAGCTCACCCTCCGGGTATGGGAACACCGGGGAGCTGTTTTTT.

The chain joins TRBV28 to TRBJ1-1; 11 bases align to TRBD1. The V and J ends lost 9 bases and 8 bases, in that order; junction bases with no gene match: 14. Per germline, CDR1 MDHEN and CDR2 SYDVKM. This CDR3 is built from 15 residues. The CDR3 DNA follows: TGTGCCAGTCATCCGGACAGGGGGCGCCGGTTGGAAGCTTTCTTT. Amino acid sequence: CASHPDRGRRLEAFF.

A note on this clone: This specimen includes other DNA sequences encoding the same CDR3. This chain joins TRBV9 and TRBJ1-4; possible D gene TRBD1, 6 bases. V dropped 4 bases and J dropped 6 bases, with 13 bases sitting between them. CDR1 and CDR2 from the germline V gene are SGDLS and YYNGEE. This CDR3 region has 14 residues. CDR3 DNA sequence: TGTGCCAGCAGCCGTGCGGGGGGCGATGAAAAACTGTTTTTT. This sequence encodes CASSRAGGDEKLFF.

V and J are TRBV7-2 and TRBJ2-7, with a tentative D call TRBD1 (5 bases). CDR1 is SGHTA, CDR2 FQGNSA, per germline. The CDR3 runs 16 residues. Trimming removed 5 bases from V and 1 base from J, with 18 bases in between. CDR3 loop: CASSLESGILSYEQYF. Written as DNA, the CDR3 is TGTGCCAGCAGCCTAGAATCAGGGATACTGTCCTACGAGCAGTACTTC.

The chain links TRBV5-4 to TRBJ2-2; no reliable D call. Per germline, CDR1 SGHNT and CDR2 YYREEE (reference sequence). Trimming shortened V by 0 bases and J by 2 bases, and 11 bases separated the two germline ends. The CDR3 spans 16 residues. The CDR3 sequence: CASSLGRPTNTGELFF. The DNA of the CDR3 is TGTGCCAGCAGCTTGGGGCGCCCGACTAACACCGGGGAGCTGTTTTTT.

About this clone: This specimen includes other DNA sequences encoding the same CDR3. V and J are TRBV5-4 and TRBJ2-3, with D possibly called TRBD1 or TRBD2 (5 bases each). Germline loops: CDR1 SGHNT, CDR2 YYREEE (reference sequence). The ends were cut back, 3 bases at V and 2 bases at J, with 13 bases in the middle. CDR3 length equals 15 residues. The CDR3 loop reads CASSSSGRDTDTQYF. The CDR3, as DNA: TGTGCCAGCAGCTCCTCGGGGCGAGACACAGATACGCAGTATTTT.

This clone was detected only once. The chain uses TRBV7-2 and TRBJ2-2; the match to TRBD1 covers 9 bases. This CDR3 has 15 amino acids. Germline V gene lookup returns CDR1 SGHTA and CDR2 FQGNSA. The V gene end was trimmed by 5 bases and the J gene end by 4 bases; junction bases not matched to a gene: 5. Here the CDR3 DNA reads TGTGCCAGCAGCCCGGACAGGGGTTCCACCGGGGAGCTGTTTTTT. Protein sequence: CASSPDRGSTGELFF.

The chain is built from TRBV29-1 and TRBJ2-1; TRBD2 matches at 12 bases. V lost 1 base, J lost 5 bases, and 18 bases stayed unmatched. Germline V gives CDR1 SQVTM, CDR2 ANQGSEA. The CDR3 extends over 20 amino acids. In nucleotides, the CDR3 is TGCAGCGTTGAAGCTCAAACAACTAGCGGGAGGATCCCGAATAACAATGAGCAGTTCTTC. This gives the protein CSVEAQTTSGRIPNNNEQFF.

This clone was recorded a few times. The chain uses TRBV7-3 and TRBJ1-1; TRBD1 matches at 8 bases. CDR1 and CDR2 from the germline V gene are SGHTA and FQGTGA. The CDR3 runs 13 residues. Trimming at V came to 5 bases and at J to 3 bases, leaving 2 bases not matched to a gene. Written as DNA, the CDR3 is TGTGCCAGCAGCCCGGGACAGGACACTGAAGCTTTCTTT. It codes for CASSPGQDTEAFF. The full variable domain, its missing parts supplied by reference TRBV7-3 and TRBJ1-1, is GAGVSQTPSNKVTEKGKYVELRCDPISGHTALYWYRQSLGQGPEFLIYFQGTGAADDSGLPNDRFFAVRPEGSVSTLKIQRTERGDSAVYLCASSPGQDTEAFFGQGTRLTVV.

The V call is TRBV5-1, the J call TRBJ2-1, with 8 bases aligning to TRBD2. Germline-derived CDR1 and CDR2 are SGHRS and YFSETQ. The length of the CDR3 is 15 residues. CDR3 in amino acids: CSQGREVCSYNEQFF. The CDR3 DNA reads as TGCTCCCAGGGGCGGGAGGTCTGCTCCTACAATGAGCAGTTCTTC.

The chain employs TRBV4-2 and TRBJ2-3, with D perhaps matching TRBD2 (5 bases). The CDR3 consists of 15 residues. Germline V gene lookup returns CDR1 LGHNA and CDR2 YNFKEQ. Trimming shortened V by 2 bases and J by 2 bases, and 11 bases separated the two germline ends. This CDR3 reads CASSQSTGNTDTQYF. The CDR3 nucleotides are TGTGCCAGCAGCCAAAGTACGGGGAACACAGATACGCAGTATTTT.

The chain combines TRBV27 with TRBJ1-1, with 7 bases that match TRBD1. V trimming: 5 bases; J trimming: 4 bases; junction bases outside the gene matches: 10. Germline V gene sequence: CDR1 MNHEY, CDR2 SMNVEV (reference sequence). The CDR3 covers 15 residues. CDR3 sequence reads: CASSPRQGRSTEAFF. The CDR3 nucleotides are TGTGCCAGCAGTCCACGACAGGGCCGGAGCACTGAAGCTTTCTTT.

The chain couples TRBV18 to TRBJ2-7; D might be TRBD1 (6 bases). V lost 2 bases to trimming and J lost 5 bases, with 16 bases between them. Germline CDR1 KGHSH, CDR2 LQKENI. This CDR3 has 15 amino acids. The CDR3 DNA is TGTGCCAGCTCACCATTCAGGGGTTTAAATAACGAGCAGTACTTC. This translates into CASSPFRGLNNEQYF.

V gene TRBV9 combines with J gene TRBJ1-2; D remains ambiguous. The CDR3 has 15 amino acids. V gave up 0 bases and J gave up 6 bases, with 15 bases separating them. Germline V gene sequence: CDR1 SGDLS, CDR2 YYNGEE. CDR3 bases: TGTGCCAGCAGCGTAGCCTCCGGGCCCAGCAATGGCTACACCTTC. It yields the protein CASSVASGPSNGYTF.

With respect to this clone: At the DNA level, this CDR3 is encoded by other sequences in the same sample as well. The V call is TRBV18, the J call TRBJ2-5; D is uncertain. V dropped 0 bases and J dropped 3 bases, with 5 bases sitting between them. This CDR3 region has 13 residues. Germline V gene lookup returns CDR1 KGHSH and CDR2 LQKENI. The CDR3 DNA sequence: TGTGCCAGCTCACCACCGAGGAAAGAGACCCAGTACTTC. Encoded protein: CASSPPRKETQYF.

The chain uses TRBV7-2 and TRBJ1-2, with 8 bases that match TRBD1. This CDR3 is built from 15 residues. Per germline, CDR1 SGHTA and CDR2 FQGNSA. V trimming: 5 bases; J trimming: 4 bases; junction bases outside the gene matches: 9. This chain's CDR3 is CASSPGQGLSYGYTF. The CDR3 region has the DNA TGTGCCAGCAGCCCCGGACAGGGACTTAGCTATGGCTACACCTTC. The entire variable domain, with the rest obtained from reference TRBV7-2 and TRBJ1-2, is as follows: GAGVSQSPSNKVTEKGKDVELRCDPISGHTALYWYRQSLGQGLEFLIYFQGNSAPDKSGLPSDRFSAERTGGSVSTLTIQRTQQEDSAVYLCASSPGQGLSYGYTFGSGTRLTVV.

Of note for this clone: The same CDR3 arises from other DNA sequences in this sample as well. The genes are TRBV11-2 and TRBJ2-5; D is undetermined. Germline CDR1 reads SGHAT; CDR2 reads FQNNGV. The CDR3 totals 11 residues. The V end lost 5 bases, the J end lost 5 bases, and 6 bases lay between the germline ends. The CDR3 DNA sequence: TGTGCCAGCAGCCTTGGGGAGACCCAGTACTTC. It yields the protein CASSLGETQYF.

CDR3 bases: TGCGCCAGCAGCTTGGAAGGAAGAGGGCGGGACCGCTCCTACGAGCAGTACTTC. This encodes CASSLEGRGRDRSYEQYF. V usage is TRBV5-1 and J usage is TRBJ2-7; D perhaps matches TRBD2 (6 bases). The CDR3 has 18 amino acids. CDR1 is SGHRS and CDR2 is YFSETQ in the germline V gene. V was cut by 0 bases and J by 0 bases, with 19 bases left in between.

The chain carries TRBV6-5 and TRBJ1-1; possible D gene TRBD1, 5 bases. Germline V gives CDR1 MNHEY, CDR2 SVGAGI. V gave up 6 bases and J gave up 3 bases, with 11 bases separating them. This CDR3 is built from 13 residues. This CDR3 reads CASRLTGDTEAFF. The CDR3 nucleotides read TGTGCCAGCAGGCTTACGGGGGACACTGAAGCTTTCTTT.

For this clone: Other nucleotide sequences from this sample produce the same CDR3. The chain carries TRBV29-1 and TRBJ2-7; perhaps TRBD1 as D (6 bases). V was clipped by 6 bases and J by 4 bases, with 10 bases between them. Per the germline V gene, CDR1 is SQVTM and CDR2 is ANQGSEA. There are 11 residues in the CDR3. The CDR3 DNA reads as TGCAGCGTCGGACAGTTTTACGAGCAGTACTTC. This translates into CSVGQFYEQYF.

The chain recombines TRBV6-5 with TRBJ2-7; TRBD2 matches at 10 bases. Germline-derived CDR1 and CDR2 are MNHEY and SVGAGI. V was clipped by 0 bases and J by 2 bases; unmatched bases: 4. The CDR3 contains 16 residues. CDR3 DNA sequence: TGTGCCAGCAGTTACTCCACTAGCGGGACGCCCTACGAGCAGTACTTC. This gives the protein CASSYSTSGTPYEQYF.

J is TRBJ2-5 and V is TRBV7-2; D is perhaps TRBD2 (6 bases). Germline V gives CDR1 SGHTA, CDR2 FQGNSA. The CDR3 extends over 13 amino acids. V lost 7 bases and J 0 bases, leaving 9 bases between the germline ends. CDR3 sequence: CASTRENQETQYF. CDR3 bases: TGTGCCAGCACCCGGGAGAACCAAGAGACCCAGTACTTC.

The chain carries TRBV5-4 and TRBJ2-2, with TRBD1 identical over 7 bases. Germline V CDR1 and CDR2: SGHNT, YYREEE (reference sequence). This CDR3 spans 16 amino acids. The V gene end was trimmed by 4 bases and the J gene end by 2 bases; junction bases not matched to a gene: 8. The CDR3 reads CASSPGRDSNTGELFF. Here the CDR3 DNA reads TGTGCCAGCAGCCCCGGCCGGGACAGCAACACCGGGGAGCTGTTTTTT.

The J gene is TRBJ2-1, the V gene TRBV6-1; no clear D gene. Trimming stripped 1 base from V and 4 bases from J, with 14 bases between. This CDR3 has 16 residues. Germline V CDR1 and CDR2: MNHNS, SASEGT. DNA of the CDR3: TGTGCCAGCAGTGAAGGCCGGTTCTCCTATTACAATGAGCAGTTCTTC. Protein: CASSEGRFSYYNEQFF.

The chain carries TRBV9 and TRBJ2-5, with TRBD2 matching 9 bases. J lost 4 bases, V lost 3 bases, and 13 bases had no gene match. The CDR3 sequence is 17 residues long. Germline V gene lookup returns CDR1 SGDLS and CDR2 YYNGEE. In DNA form, the CDR3 reads TGTGCCAGCAGCGATGGGGAGATGGCGGGAGGGCCAGAGACCCAGTACTTC. Encoded protein: CASSDGEMAGGPETQYF.

Concerning this clone: The same CDR3 arises from other DNA sequences in this sample as well. The rearrangement uses TRBV28 and TRBJ2-4; unclear D gene. The germline V gene has CDR1 MDHEN and CDR2 SYDVKM. The CDR3 spans 13 residues. Trimming removed 5 bases from V and 1 base from J, with 6 bases in between. Written as DNA, the CDR3 is TGTGCCAGCAGTCCCGTGGCCAAAAACATTCAGTACTTC. It is translated as CASSPVAKNIQYF.

This clone was seen a single time. Other DNA sequences in the same sample also yield this CDR3. The CDR3 region is CASSEQGASYEQYF. In DNA, the CDR3 is TGTGCCAGCAGTGAGCAGGGGGCGTCCTACGAGCAGTACTTC. V is TRBV2 and J is TRBJ2-7; TRBD1 matches at 8 bases. The CDR3 is 14 residues long. Germline CDR1 reads SNHLY; CDR2 reads FYNNEI. V lost 3 bases and J lost 1; bases outside the gene matches: 2.

This clone is a singleton in its sample. The chain uses TRBV30 and TRBJ2-5; TRBD2 aligns across 8 bases. The CDR3 runs to 13 residues. Germline V CDR1 and CDR2: GTSNPN, SVGIG (reference sequence). V trimming: 1 base; J trimming: 5 bases; junction bases outside the gene matches: 3. The CDR3 region has the DNA TGTGCCTGGAGTGCGGGACTAGTTGAGACCCAGTACTTC. Its translation: CAWSAGLVETQYF.

CDR3 sequence (DNA): TGCGCCAGCACCCAAGGGGATATCTCCTACAATGAGCAGTTCTTC. Residues: CASTQGDISYNEQFF. This chain connects TRBV5-1 to TRBJ2-1, with a weak D call TRBD1 (5 bases). Germline values: CDR1 SGHRS, CDR2 YFSETQ. The CDR3 extends over 15 amino acids. The ends were cut back, 6 bases at V and 0 bases at J, with 13 bases in the middle.